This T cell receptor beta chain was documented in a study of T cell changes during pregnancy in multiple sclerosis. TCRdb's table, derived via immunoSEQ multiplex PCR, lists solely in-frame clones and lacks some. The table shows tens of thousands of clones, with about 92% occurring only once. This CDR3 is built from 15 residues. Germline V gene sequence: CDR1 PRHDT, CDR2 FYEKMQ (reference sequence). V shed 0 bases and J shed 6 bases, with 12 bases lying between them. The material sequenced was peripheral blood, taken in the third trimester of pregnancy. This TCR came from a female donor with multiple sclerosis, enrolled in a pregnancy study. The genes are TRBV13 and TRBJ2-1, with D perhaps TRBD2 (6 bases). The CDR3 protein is CASSLGRDFPNEQFF. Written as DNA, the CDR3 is TGTGCCAGCAGCTTAGGACGGGACTTCCCCAATGAGCAGTTCTTC.